The present entry profiles one T cell receptor (beta chain) with its context. This specimen comes from a study of blood T cell repertoires in COVID-19. Profiled with immunoSEQ multiplex PCR; TCRdb holds only in-frame clones, not every one. The profile covers approximately 230,000 clones, with 88% appearing a single time and roughly 6% taken by the ten largest. Germline V gene lookup returns CDR1 ENHRY and CDR2 SYGVKD. This CDR3 spans 15 amino acids. V lost 3 bases, J lost 0 bases, and 1 base stayed unmatched. The chain recombines TRBV10-3 with TRBJ2-3; 9 bases match TRBD2. The sample comprised peripheral blood. This TCR derives from a woman aged 30 to 39 with COVID-19, enrolled during active disease. The CDR3 protein is CAISETSGSTDTQYF. CDR3 sequence (DNA): TGTGCCATCAGTGAAACTAGCGGGAGCACAGATACGCAGTATTTT.